The clone carrying this TCR beta chain was found many times. TCR beta libraries were built with iRepertoire HTBI primers and Arm-PCR of CDR3 regions. One entry per CDR3 protein results from TCRdb running MiXCR on the multiplex PCR reads. The sample has 550,000 to 600,000 distinct CDR3 sequences; roughly a sixth are singletons. The ends were cut back, 2 bases at V and 3 bases at J, with 15 bases in the middle. This CDR3 spans 15 amino acids. Germline V gene lookup returns CDR1 SGHRS and CDR2 YFSETQ. The sample's time point: newly diagnosed GD, antithyroid drugs for less than 3 months. Following extraction of RNA from PBMCs, that RNA was used to make the TCR library. These data belong to a study of regulatory T cells in long-lasting Graves disease. Separately, the same data were catalogued under a study of T cells in Graves' hyperthyroidism and ophthalmopathy.

The sequencing here drew on peripheral blood mononuclear cells (PBMCs), taken at new diagnosis, from a patient treated with antithyroid drugs. The TCR was taken from a man aged 18 to 29 with Graves disease. The chain recombines TRBV5-1 with TRBJ2-7; D perhaps matches TRBD1 (5 bases). CDR3 sequence reads: CASSFGAQGSYEQYF. CDR3 nucleotides: TGCGCCAGCAGCTTTGGGGCCCAAGGAAGCTACGAGCAGTACTTC.